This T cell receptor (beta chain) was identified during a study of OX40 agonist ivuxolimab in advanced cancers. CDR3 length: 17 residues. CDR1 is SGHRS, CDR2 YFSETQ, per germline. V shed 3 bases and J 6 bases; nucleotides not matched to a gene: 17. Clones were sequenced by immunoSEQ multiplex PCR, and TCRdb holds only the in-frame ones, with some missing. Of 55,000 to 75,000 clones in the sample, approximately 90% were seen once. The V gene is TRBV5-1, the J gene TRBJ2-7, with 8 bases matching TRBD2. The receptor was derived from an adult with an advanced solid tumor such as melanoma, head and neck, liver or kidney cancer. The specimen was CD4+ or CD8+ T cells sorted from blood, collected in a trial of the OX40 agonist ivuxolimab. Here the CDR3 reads CASSSTTNPGGVGEQYF. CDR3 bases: TGCGCCAGCAGCTCCACGACGAATCCGGGGGGGGTCGGCGAGCAGTACTTC.